The 19 T cell receptor beta chains below were found in one sample sequenced in a study of blood T cell repertoires in COVID-19. Measured with immunoSEQ multiplex PCR; TCRdb has only the in-frame clones, and not every one. The table has 210,000 or so clones, 87% seen once. Sequenced material: peripheral blood. The source is a woman younger than 30 who had recovered from COVID-19.

The table lists this clone with a count of one. The chain combines TRBV27 with TRBJ2-5; TRBD2 is a possible D gene (6 bases). This CDR3 region has 15 residues. V lost 0 bases and J lost 2, with 10 bases in between. Germline V CDR1 and CDR2: MNHEY, SMNVEV (reference sequence). The DNA of the CDR3 is TGTGCCAGCAGTTTATCGGTAGCGGCTCAAGAGACCCAGTACTTC. Translation gives CASSLSVAAQETQYF.

In DNA, the CDR3 is TGTGCCAGCAAGGGTACGGGGGGAAGGCAGCCCCAGCATTTT. Its protein product is CASKGTGGRQPQHF. V usage is TRBV2 and J usage is TRBJ1-5, with D possibly matching TRBD1 (5 bases). V shed 7 bases and J shed 7 bases, with 17 bases lying between them. The CDR3 has 14 residues. Germline lookup yields CDR1 SNHLY and CDR2 FYNNEI.

The chain carries TRBV6-6 and TRBJ2-7; D is possibly TRBD1 (6 bases). CDR1 and CDR2 from the germline V gene are MNHNY and SVGAGI (reference sequence). The ends were cut back, 2 bases at V and 3 bases at J, with 14 bases in the middle. This CDR3 has 15 amino acids. The CDR3 sequence is CASSYTGRGVYEQYF. In DNA form, the CDR3 reads TGTGCCAGCAGTTACACTGGCAGGGGCGTCTACGAGCAGTACTTC.

Turning to this clone: Other DNA sequences in this specimen translate into the identical CDR3. The chain uses TRBV5-1 and TRBJ2-7; D is perhaps TRBD1 (6 bases). Germline values: CDR1 SGHRS, CDR2 YFSETQ. CDR3 length: 14 residues. The V end lost 0 bases, the J end lost 2 bases, and 9 bases lay between the germline ends. CDR3 sequence: CASSLDRETYEQYF. The CDR3 DNA sequence: TGCGCCAGCAGCTTGGACAGGGAGACCTACGAGCAGTACTTC.

The chain recombines TRBV11-3 with TRBJ2-1; D might be TRBD2 (6 bases). The CDR3 is made up of 16 amino acids. The ends were cut back, 6 bases at V and 1 base at J, with 16 bases in the middle. The germline CDR1 and CDR2 sequences are SGHNT and YENEEA. CDR3 in amino acids: CASRELLAYSYNEQFF. CDR3 in DNA: TGTGCCAGCAGAGAGTTACTAGCTTATTCCTACAATGAGCAGTTCTTC.

This rearrangement joins TRBV6-5 to TRBJ1-5, with 7 positions matching TRBD1. The CDR3 totals 12 residues. Germline trimming cut 11 bases from V and 4 bases from J; bases unmatched to any gene: 5. CDR1 is MNHEY, CDR2 SVGAGI, per germline. The CDR3 protein is CAAGQPNQPQHF. The CDR3, as DNA: TGTGCCGCGGGACAGCCAAATCAGCCCCAGCATTTT.

This CDR3 is CASSQPSGVGGYTF. DNA of the CDR3: TGTGCCAGCAGCCAACCCTCAGGGGTCGGTGGCTACACCTTC. The rearrangement links TRBV3-1 (or the pseudogene TRBV3-2) to TRBJ1-2; a weak D match, TRBD1 (6 bases). Germline V gene data show CDR1 as LGHDT and CDR2 as YNNKEL (reference sequence). The V and J ends lost 2 bases and 7 bases respectively, with 14 bases between them. There are 14 residues in the CDR3.

This clone was counted only a few times. This sequence joins TRBV6-4 and TRBJ2-2; 7 bases fit TRBD1. Trimming removed 4 bases from V and 3 bases from J; junction bases left unmatched: 2. Germline V CDR1 and CDR2: MRHNA, SNTAGT. The CDR3 contains 14 residues. CDR3 region: CASSATGDTGELFF. In DNA form, the CDR3 reads TGTGCCAGCAGTGCCACAGGGGACACCGGGGAGCTGTTTTTT.

The chain links TRBV3-1 (or the pseudogene TRBV3-2) to TRBJ2-1; no firm D call. The ends were cut back, 0 bases at V and 6 bases at J, with 12 bases in the middle. This CDR3 comprises 15 residues. From germline, CDR1 is LGHDT and CDR2 YNNKEL (reference sequence). The CDR3: CASSQDLMSVNEQFF. The DNA of the CDR3 is TGTGCCAGCAGCCAAGATCTAATGTCCGTCAATGAGCAGTTCTTC.

The rearrangement joins TRBV29-1 to TRBJ1-1; TRBD1 matches 9 bases. This CDR3 region has 10 residues. V gave up 3 bases and J gave up 10 bases; unmatched junction bases: 0. Per germline, CDR1 SQVTM and CDR2 ANQGSEA. The CDR3 here is CSVETGGAFF. DNA of the CDR3: TGCAGCGTTGAGACAGGGGGAGCTTTCTTT.

The rearrangement joins TRBV27 to TRBJ1-4; TRBD1 is a possible D gene (5 bases). Per germline, CDR1 MNHEY and CDR2 SMNVEV (reference sequence). Trimming removed 1 base from V and 5 bases from J, with 11 bases in between. The CDR3 runs 15 residues. As DNA, the CDR3 is TGTGCCAGCAGTTTATTCGGGGGACCAAATGAAAAACTGTTTTTT. It specifies CASSLFGGPNEKLFF.

V usage is TRBV2 and J usage is TRBJ2-1; 8 nucleotides match TRBD2. Germline CDR1 reads SNHLY; CDR2 reads FYNNEI. The V gene end was trimmed by 10 bases and the J gene end by 4 bases; junction bases not matched to a gene: 12. The CDR3 length is 15 residues. CDR3 sequence reads: CATRWEGGRYNEQFF. CDR3 nucleotides: TGTGCCACCAGGTGGGAAGGCGGGAGGTACAATGAGCAGTTCTTC.

The chain's CDR3 is CASSQGGTGGPNTEAFF. In nucleotides, the CDR3 is TGCGCCAGCAGCCAAGGTGGGACAGGAGGGCCGAACACTGAAGCTTTCTTT. J is TRBJ1-1 and V is TRBV4-1; 8 positions match TRBD1. V lost 1 base to trimming and J lost 1 base; unmatched junction nucleotides: 8. This CDR3 region has 17 residues. Germline V gene sequence: CDR1 MGHRA, CDR2 YSYEKL.

The chain employs TRBV5-4 and TRBJ1-2, with D unresolved. CDR3 size: 13 residues. V lost 4 bases and J lost 6, with 13 bases in between. Germline values: CDR1 SGHNT, CDR2 YYREEE (reference sequence). CDR3 region: CASSPPRGHGYTF. CDR3 bases: TGTGCCAGCAGCCCCCCACGCGGCCATGGCTACACCTTC.

J is TRBJ2-3 and V is TRBV19; 7 bases agree with TRBD1. The V gene's germline CDR1 is LNHDA and CDR2 SQIVND (reference sequence). The V segment lost 3 bases and the J segment 3 bases; nucleotides outside the gene matches: 9. CDR3 length: 16 residues. The CDR3 DNA reads as TGTGCCAGTAGTATGTTGACAGGGAAAGGTACAGATACGCAGTATTTT. It translates to CASSMLTGKGTDTQYF.

The chain combines TRBV18 with TRBJ1-2, with a possible D match to TRBD1 (6 bases). V was shortened by 1 base and J by 4 bases, with 22 bases between the two germline ends. The germline V gene encodes CDR1 KGHSH and CDR2 LQKENI. The CDR3 length is 18 residues. CDR3 sequence: CASSPQGQPRLAPYGYTF. The CDR3 region has the DNA TGTGCCAGCTCACCACAAGGACAGCCTAGGCTAGCCCCCTATGGCTACACCTTC.

The V and J genes are TRBV7-3 and TRBJ1-6; TRBD1 matches 10 bases. V gave up 4 bases and J gave up 9 bases; unmatched junction bases: 3. In germline, CDR1 is SGHTA, CDR2 FQGTGA. The CDR3 loop spans 14 amino acids. Here the CDR3 reads CASSWDRGISPLHF. CDR3 nucleotides: TGTGCCAGCAGCTGGGACAGGGGTATTTCACCCCTCCACTTT.

The genes are TRBV6-5 and TRBJ1-2; 11 bases agree with TRBD1. The junction had 3 bases not matched to a gene; V was cut back by 6 bases and J by 3 bases. In germline, CDR1 is MNHEY, CDR2 SVGAGI. CDR3 length: 14 amino acids. The CDR3 coding sequence is TGTGCCAGCAGGCGGGACAGGGGGGACTATGGCTACACCTTC. Translated, it gives CASRRDRGDYGYTF.

The rearrangement links TRBV19 to TRBJ1-1; TRBD1 aligns across 7 bases. J was trimmed by 6 bases and V by 3 bases; bases with no gene match: 19. In germline, CDR1 is LNHDA, CDR2 SQIVND (reference sequence). The CDR3 contains 18 residues. CDR3 sequence reads: CASSIRVTGKGDTAEAFF. The CDR3 DNA sequence: TGTGCCAGTAGTATTCGGGTGACAGGGAAAGGAGATACCGCTGAAGCTTTCTTT.